The present TCR beta chain was sequenced within a study of naive and memory T cell subsets. Study-level findings and limits: Possibly reflecting memory cells re-expressing CD45RA, a few larger clonotypes occurred in naive repertoires, especially CD8. Diversity fell and Gini index rose from naive through CM, EM, EMRA. Over 85% of naive TCR sequences appeared only once, unlike memory subsets.

This clonotype appeared a few times. As yet, its antigen is unknown. Both TRBC1 and TRBC2 were covered by a beta constant-region primer of two equimolar oligonucleotides. The ligated cDNA underwent four PCR rounds using SP2 and nested alpha and beta constant-region primers. TCRdb analysed the UMI-ligation and nested PCR reads with MiXCR anew, one entry per CDR3 protein. The sample lists 150,000 or so distinct CDR3 sequences, roughly 22% seen once, with about 0.11% in the top ten. With 3 bases removed from V and 3 bases from J, the gap between germline ends came to 6 bases. Germline V gives CDR1 PRHDT, CDR2 FYEKMQ (reference sequence). The CDR3 length is 12 residues. Sequential positive selection took CD4 T cells first, then CD8 T cells.

Source material: naive CD4+ T cells from blood. The chain recombines TRBV13 with TRBJ2-7; D gene ambiguous. The clonotype was recovered from a human donor in good health. CDR3 in DNA: TGTGCCAGCAGCTTCACACTCTACGAGCAGTACTTC. This encodes CASSFTLYEQYF.